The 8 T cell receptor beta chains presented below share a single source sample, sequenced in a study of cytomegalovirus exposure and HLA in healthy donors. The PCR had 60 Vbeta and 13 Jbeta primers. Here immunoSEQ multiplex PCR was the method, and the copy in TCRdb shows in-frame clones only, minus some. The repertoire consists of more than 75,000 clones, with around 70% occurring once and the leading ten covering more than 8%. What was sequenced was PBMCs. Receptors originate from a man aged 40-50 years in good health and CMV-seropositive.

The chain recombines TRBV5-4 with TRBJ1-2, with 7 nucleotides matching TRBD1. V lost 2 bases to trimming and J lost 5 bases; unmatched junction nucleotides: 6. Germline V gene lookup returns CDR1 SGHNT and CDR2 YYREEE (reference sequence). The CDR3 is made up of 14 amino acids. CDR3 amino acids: CASSLDRVGYGYTF. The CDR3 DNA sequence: TGTGCCAGCAGCTTAGACAGGGTGGGATATGGCTACACCTTC.

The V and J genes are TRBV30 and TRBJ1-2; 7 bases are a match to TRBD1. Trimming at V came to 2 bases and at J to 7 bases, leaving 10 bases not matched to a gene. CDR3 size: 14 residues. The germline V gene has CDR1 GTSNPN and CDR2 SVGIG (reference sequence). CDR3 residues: CAWSRDSHYFGYTF. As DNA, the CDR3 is TGTGCCTGGAGTAGGGACAGTCACTACTTTGGCTACACCTTC.

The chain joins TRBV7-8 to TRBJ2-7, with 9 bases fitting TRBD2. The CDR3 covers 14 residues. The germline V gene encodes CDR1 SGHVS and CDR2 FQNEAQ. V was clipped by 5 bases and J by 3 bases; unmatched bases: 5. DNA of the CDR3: TGTGCCAGCAGCCCAAGTAGCGGGGGCTACGAGCAGTACTTC. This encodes CASSPSSGGYEQYF.

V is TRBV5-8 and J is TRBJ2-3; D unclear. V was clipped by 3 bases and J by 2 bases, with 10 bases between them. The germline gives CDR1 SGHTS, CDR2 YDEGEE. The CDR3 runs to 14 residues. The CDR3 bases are TGTGCCAGCAGCTCCACGGAGCTCACAGATACGCAGTATTTT. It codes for CASSSTELTDTQYF.

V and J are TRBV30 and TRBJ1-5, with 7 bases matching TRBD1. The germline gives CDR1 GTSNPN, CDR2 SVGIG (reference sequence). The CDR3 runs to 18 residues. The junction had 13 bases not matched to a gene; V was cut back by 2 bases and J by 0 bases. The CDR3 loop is CAWSQGVAGFYSNQPQHF. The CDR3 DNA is TGTGCCTGGAGTCAGGGGGTCGCGGGGTTTTATAGCAATCAGCCCCAGCATTTT.

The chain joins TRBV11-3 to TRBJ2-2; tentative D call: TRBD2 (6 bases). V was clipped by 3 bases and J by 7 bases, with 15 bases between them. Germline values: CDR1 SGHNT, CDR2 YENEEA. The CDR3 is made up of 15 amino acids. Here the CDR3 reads CASSLGPGRGGELFF. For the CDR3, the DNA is TGTGCCAGCAGCTTGGGGCCAGGGCGGGGCGGGGAGCTGTTTTTT.

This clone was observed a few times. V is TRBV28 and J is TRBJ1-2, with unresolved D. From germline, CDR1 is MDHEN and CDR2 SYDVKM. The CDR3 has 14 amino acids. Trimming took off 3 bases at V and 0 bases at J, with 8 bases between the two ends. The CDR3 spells CASSFLLANYGYTF. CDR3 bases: TGTGCCAGCAGTTTTCTACTAGCTAACTATGGCTACACCTTC.

CDR3 in amino acids: CASSRDSNQPQHF. CDR3 sequence (DNA): TGTGCCAGCAGCCGAGATAGCAATCAGCCCCAGCATTTT. This sequence joins TRBV7-2 and TRBJ1-5; D gene ambiguous. Germline V lookup: CDR1 SGHTA, CDR2 FQGNSA. The V gene lost 5 bases and the J gene lost 0 bases, with 5 bases spanning the gap. The CDR3 length is 13 residues.